Listed below are T cell receptor beta chains from one sample, sequenced in a study of response to subunit inactivated influenza vaccine. TCRdb used MiXCR to reprocess the RT-PCR reads, holding one entry per CDR3 protein. The data contain hundreds of thousands of distinct CDR3 sequences, roughly 14% of them seen just once; the ten biggest clones take up roughly 12%. The material sequenced was PBMCs from blood, taken 11 to 12 days after vaccination. The receptors stem from a man in his forties or fifties who received an inactivated influenza vaccine. The CDR3 runs from the conserved cysteine through the conserved F or W. The order of the fields is V gene, D gene, J gene, clone size, CDR3 DNA, CDR3 protein. A D gene is named only where the DNA matches it firmly. The size of a clone is reported for some rows only, either as once, few or many, or as a class for expanded clones.

V gene: TRBV11-3
D gene: TRBD1
J gene: TRBJ2-3
clone size: NA
CDR3 DNA: TGTGCCAGCAGCGCCGGGACAGGGGTTTCTGATACGCAGTATTTT
CDR3 protein: CASSAGTGVSDTQYF

V gene: TRBV12-3/TRBV12-4
D gene: TRBD1
J gene: TRBJ2-2
clone size: NA
CDR3 DNA: TGTGCCGTCCGGGACAGGGGGCGAGGCGGGGAGCTGTTTTTT
CDR3 protein: CAVRDRGRGGELFF

V gene: TRBV12-3/TRBV12-4
D gene: NA
J gene: TRBJ1-1
clone size: few
CDR3 DNA: TGTGCCAGCAAAACAGGGTACACTGAAGCTTTCTTT
CDR3 protein: CASKTGYTEAFF

V gene: TRBV12-3/TRBV12-4
D gene: NA
J gene: TRBJ2-2
clone size: few
CDR3 DNA: TGTGCCAGCAGTTTTTCGAACACCGGGGAGCTGTTTTTT
CDR3 protein: CASSFSNTGELFF

V gene: TRBV30
D gene: NA
J gene: TRBJ1-2
clone size: NA
CDR3 DNA: TGTGCCTGGAGCTTAGTCAACTATGGCTACACCTTC
CDR3 protein: CAWSLVNYGYTF

V gene: TRBV5-1
D gene: NA
J gene: TRBJ2-1
clone size: many
CDR3 DNA: TGCGCCAGCAGCTTGGGATTCGGCCTATCGGTCGGTGAGCAGTTCTTC
CDR3 protein: CASSLGFGLSVGEQFF

V gene: TRBV6-2/TRBV6-3
D gene: NA
J gene: TRBJ2-7
clone size: few
CDR3 DNA: TGTGCCAGCAGTTACGATCAGCGACGGCATTCCTACGAGCAGTACTTC
CDR3 protein: CASSYDQRRHSYEQYF

V gene: TRBV2
D gene: TRBD2
J gene: TRBJ2-2
clone size: NA
CDR3 DNA: TGTGCCAGCACACGGACTAGCCGGACCGGGGAGCTGTTTTTT
CDR3 protein: CASTRTSRTGELFF

V gene: TRBV7-2
D gene: TRBD1
J gene: TRBJ1-6
clone size: few
CDR3 DNA: TGTGCCAGCAGCTTAGCCGGGACAGGGACTTCACCCCTCCACTTT
CDR3 protein: CASSLAGTGTSPLHF

V gene: TRBV6-2/TRBV6-3
D gene: NA
J gene: TRBJ2-7
clone size: NA
CDR3 DNA: TGTGCCAGCAGTTACTCGACCTTGACCCCCGAGCAGTACTTC
CDR3 protein: CASSYSTLTPEQYF

V gene: TRBV6-5
D gene: TRBD2
J gene: TRBJ2-7
clone size: many
CDR3 DNA: TGTGCCAGCAGTTACCCTCACCATCCTGCGGGAGGGGCAAACGAGCAGTACTTC
CDR3 protein: CASSYPHHPAGGANEQYF

V gene: TRBV5-1
D gene: TRBD1
J gene: TRBJ2-7
clone size: few
CDR3 DNA: TGCGCCAGCAGCTACCTAGACAGGGGCCCCGAGCAGTACTTC
CDR3 protein: CASSYLDRGPEQYF

V gene: TRBV20-1
D gene: TRBD1
J gene: TRBJ2-3
clone size: NA
CDR3 DNA: TGCAGTGCTAGAGTCGGGACAGCAAACACAGATACGCAGTATTTT
CDR3 protein: CSARVGTANTDTQYF

V gene: TRBV11-1
D gene: TRBD2
J gene: TRBJ2-1
clone size: NA
CDR3 DNA: TGTGCCAGCAGCGTGGGGCGGGGGTACAATGAGCAGTTCTTC
CDR3 protein: CASSVGRGYNEQFF

V gene: TRBV20-1
D gene: NA
J gene: TRBJ2-7
clone size: many
CDR3 DNA: TGCAGTGCCCCGGGGATCGGTGCCTACGAGCAGTACTTC
CDR3 protein: CSAPGIGAYEQYF

V gene: TRBV12-3/TRBV12-4
D gene: NA
J gene: TRBJ2-1
clone size: NA
CDR3 DNA: TGTGCCAGCAGCCCCAGGGTTGTCGAGCAGTTCTTC
CDR3 protein: CASSPRVVEQFF

V gene: TRBV7-2
D gene: TRBD2
J gene: TRBJ2-1
clone size: NA
CDR3 DNA: TGTGCCAGCAGCCATGAGCGGGGGGGAATTCATGAGCAGTTCTTC
CDR3 protein: CASSHERGGIHEQFF

V gene: TRBV20-1
D gene: NA
J gene: TRBJ2-1
clone size: few
CDR3 DNA: TGCAGTGCGGCACGCGGGGGCCCCAATGAGCAGTTCTTC
CDR3 protein: CSAARGGPNEQFF

V gene: TRBV12-3/TRBV12-4
D gene: TRBD1
J gene: TRBJ2-3
clone size: NA
CDR3 DNA: TGTGCCAGCAGTCCAAGACAGGGAACACGGACAGATACGCAGTATTTT
CDR3 protein: CASSPRQGTRTDTQYF

V gene: TRBV12-5
D gene: NA
J gene: TRBJ2-5
clone size: many
CDR3 DNA: TGTGCTAGTGGTTTGGGAACAGGTCTCACGTGGGGCCAAGAGACCCAGTACTTC
CDR3 protein: CASGLGTGLTWGQETQYF

V gene: TRBV19
D gene: TRBD1
J gene: TRBJ1-5
clone size: few
CDR3 DNA: TGTGCCAGTAGACCCCCCCCGGGACAGGGGGCGAACCAGCCCCAGCATTTT
CDR3 protein: CASRPPPGQGANQPQHF

V gene: TRBV24-1
D gene: NA
J gene: TRBJ1-5
clone size: many
CDR3 DNA: TGTGCCACCCCAGGACAGCCACCTAATCAGCCCCAGCATTTT
CDR3 protein: CATPGQPPNQPQHF

V gene: TRBV11-2
D gene: NA
J gene: TRBJ1-1
clone size: NA
CDR3 DNA: TGTGCCAGCAGCTTGGACAGTGGGTGGACTGAAGCTTTCTTT
CDR3 protein: CASSLDSGWTEAFF

V gene: TRBV27
D gene: NA
J gene: TRBJ2-2
clone size: NA
CDR3 DNA: TGTGCCAGCAGCCTAGGGTCGGGGCGAGGGAACACCGGGGAGCTGTTTTTT
CDR3 protein: CASSLGSGRGNTGELFF

V gene: TRBV5-1
D gene: NA
J gene: TRBJ1-4
clone size: NA
CDR3 DNA: TGCGCCAGCAGCTTGAATCAGGGACGGAATGAAAAACTGTTTTTT
CDR3 protein: CASSLNQGRNEKLFF

V gene: TRBV20-1
D gene: NA
J gene: TRBJ2-5
clone size: NA
CDR3 DNA: TGCAGTGCTACTCCGCGGCGGATGAACCAAGAGACCCAGTACTTC
CDR3 protein: CSATPRRMNQETQYF

V gene: TRBV27
D gene: NA
J gene: TRBJ2-2
clone size: NA
CDR3 DNA: TGTGCCAGCAGTTTGTCCAGTCGGACCGGGGAGCTGTTTTTT
CDR3 protein: CASSLSSRTGELFF

V gene: TRBV11-2
D gene: TRBD1
J gene: TRBJ2-2
clone size: NA
CDR3 DNA: TGTGCCAGCAGCTTATCGGTGACAGGGTTCGGGGAGCTGTTTTTT
CDR3 protein: CASSLSVTGFGELFF

V gene: TRBV7-8
D gene: NA
J gene: TRBJ1-2
clone size: NA
CDR3 DNA: TGTGCCAGCAGCTTACCGGGGGCGCAAGATGGCTACACCTTC
CDR3 protein: CASSLPGAQDGYTF

V gene: TRBV25-1
D gene: TRBD1
J gene: TRBJ2-3
clone size: many
CDR3 DNA: TGTGCCAGCAGAACAGGGGCCTCCGGGGATACGCAGTATTTT
CDR3 protein: CASRTGASGDTQYF

V gene: TRBV12-3/TRBV12-4
D gene: NA
J gene: TRBJ2-3
clone size: many
CDR3 DNA: TGTGCCAGCACATTAGCAGACTCTAGCACAGATACGCAGTATTTT
CDR3 protein: CASTLADSSTDTQYF

V gene: TRBV28
D gene: NA
J gene: TRBJ2-1
clone size: NA
CDR3 DNA: TGTGCCAGTAGAGACAGCGCGTACAATGAGCAGTTCTTC
CDR3 protein: CASRDSAYNEQFF

V gene: TRBV12-3/TRBV12-4
D gene: TRBD1
J gene: TRBJ2-6
clone size: NA
CDR3 DNA: TGTGCCAGCAGTACCCGGGACAGGGCAAACGTCCTGACTTTC
CDR3 protein: CASSTRDRANVLTF

V gene: TRBV5-1
D gene: NA
J gene: TRBJ2-2
clone size: NA
CDR3 DNA: TGCGCCAGCAGCCCTCCGGTCTCCAGCACCGGGGAGCTGTTTTTT
CDR3 protein: CASSPPVSSTGELFF

V gene: TRBV20-1
D gene: NA
J gene: TRBJ1-2
clone size: few
CDR3 DNA: TGCAGTGCTAGGGGAAGGGGCTATGGCTACACCTTC
CDR3 protein: CSARGRGYGYTF

V gene: TRBV4-3
D gene: NA
J gene: TRBJ2-7
clone size: NA
CDR3 DNA: TGCGCCAGCAGCTTCCAACAGGGATCCAACTACGAGCAGTACTTC
CDR3 protein: CASSFQQGSNYEQYF

V gene: TRBV7-7
D gene: TRBD2
J gene: TRBJ2-6
clone size: NA
CDR3 DNA: TGTGCCAGCAGCCTTGGGGAGACTAGCAGCTCTGGGGCCAACGTCCTGACTTTC
CDR3 protein: CASSLGETSSSGANVLTF

V gene: TRBV27
D gene: NA
J gene: TRBJ1-1
clone size: NA
CDR3 DNA: TGTGCCAGCAGTTGGGGATCTAACACTGAAGCTTTCTTT
CDR3 protein: CASSWGSNTEAFF

V gene: TRBV20-1
D gene: TRBD2
J gene: TRBJ2-2
clone size: few
CDR3 DNA: TGCAGTGCTAGAGTCGGGGGGACCGCCGGGGAGCTGTTTTTT
CDR3 protein: CSARVGGTAGELFF

V gene: TRBV24-1
D gene: NA
J gene: TRBJ2-2
clone size: NA
CDR3 DNA: TGTGCCACCAGTGGGTGGGGGCGAAACACCGGGGAGCTGTTTTTT
CDR3 protein: CATSGWGRNTGELFF

V gene: TRBV7-9
D gene: TRBD1
J gene: TRBJ1-6
clone size: many
CDR3 DNA: TGTGCCAGCAGCTTACAGACAGGGGCGTCCTATAATTCACCCCTCCACTTT
CDR3 protein: CASSLQTGASYNSPLHF

V gene: TRBV29-1
D gene: NA
J gene: TRBJ1-1
clone size: few
CDR3 DNA: TGCAGCGTGATAAAGAACACTGAAGCTTTCTTT
CDR3 protein: CSVIKNTEAFF

V gene: TRBV20-1
D gene: TRBD1
J gene: TRBJ2-2
clone size: NA
CDR3 DNA: TGCAGTGCTAGTTTCGGGACAGGGGGCACCGGGGAGCTGTTTTTT
CDR3 protein: CSASFGTGGTGELFF

V gene: TRBV25-1
D gene: TRBD2
J gene: TRBJ2-3
clone size: few
CDR3 DNA: TGTGCCAGCAGTGAATATGGGCTAGCGGGCGCCTACACAGATACGCAGTATTTT
CDR3 protein: CASSEYGLAGAYTDTQYF

V gene: TRBV6-5
D gene: NA
J gene: TRBJ2-3
clone size: few
CDR3 DNA: TGTGCCAGCAGTTTCCCTGCGGCACATAGCACAGATACGCAGTATTTT
CDR3 protein: CASSFPAAHSTDTQYF

V gene: TRBV27
D gene: TRBD2
J gene: TRBJ2-3
clone size: few
CDR3 DNA: TGTGCCAGCAGTATAGGGACTAGCGGGGGGGGAAGGACGCAGTATTTT
CDR3 protein: CASSIGTSGGGRTQYF

V gene: TRBV4-2
D gene: NA
J gene: TRBJ2-5
clone size: NA
CDR3 DNA: TGTGCCAGCAGCCCGTCCATCTTCAAGGGGATGGGATGGGAGACCCAGTACTTC
CDR3 protein: CASSPSIFKGMGWETQYF

V gene: TRBV20-1
D gene: NA
J gene: TRBJ2-2
clone size: many
CDR3 DNA: TGCAGTGCTAGGGGGGCCAGCACCGGGGAGCTGTTTTTT
CDR3 protein: CSARGASTGELFF

V gene: TRBV15
D gene: TRBD1
J gene: TRBJ1-5
clone size: NA
CDR3 DNA: TGTGCCACCAGCAAACAGGGGGCAGGGGGCAATCAGCCCCAGCATTTT
CDR3 protein: CATSKQGAGGNQPQHF

V gene: TRBV5-1
D gene: NA
J gene: TRBJ1-1
clone size: NA
CDR3 DNA: TGCGCCAGCAGCTTGGCCACAGGGTGGGCCACTGAAGCTTTCTTT
CDR3 protein: CASSLATGWATEAFF

V gene: TRBV14
D gene: NA
J gene: TRBJ2-5
clone size: few
CDR3 DNA: TGTGCCAGCAGCCAAGCTATAATGGGGGTTTCGGAGACCCAGTACTTC
CDR3 protein: CASSQAIMGVSETQYF

V gene: TRBV3-1
D gene: NA
J gene: TRBJ2-2
clone size: NA
CDR3 DNA: TGTGCCAGCACAATCCGCGAGGTCCCCGGGGAGCTGTTTTTT
CDR3 protein: CASTIREVPGELFF

V gene: TRBV10-2
D gene: NA
J gene: TRBJ2-7
clone size: many
CDR3 DNA: TGCGCCAGCAGCCTACCACGTGAGCAGTACTTC
CDR3 protein: CASSLPREQYF

V gene: TRBV29-1
D gene: NA
J gene: TRBJ2-3
clone size: many
CDR3 DNA: TGCAGCGTTGAAGCCGGAAGGCGGAGCACAGATACGCAGTATTTT
CDR3 protein: CSVEAGRRSTDTQYF